This TCR beta chain stems from a study of blood T cell repertoires in COVID-19. Whole-study context: Acute and convalescent COVID-19 specimens originated in the United States, Italy and Spain. Sources were T cells, B-cell-depleted T cells, or PBMCs; the material itself was cDNA or gDNA.

TCRdb's table, derived via immunoSEQ multiplex PCR, lists solely in-frame clones and lacks some. Here the sample spans some 220,000 clones, around 83% being singletons. The CDR3 runs to 14 residues. The V and J ends lost 0 bases and 4 bases respectively, with 10 bases between them. CDR1 is SGHRS and CDR2 is YFSETQ in the germline V gene. The sample was peripheral blood. The chain recombines TRBV5-1 with TRBJ2-5, with D possibly TRBD1 on 5 matching bases. This receptor was taken from a woman in her sixties or seventies with COVID-19, enrolled during active disease. CDR3 sequence reads: CASSLEGRGETQYF. CDR3 coding DNA: TGCGCCAGCAGCTTGGAGGGAAGGGGAGAGACCCAGTACTTC.